What follows are 15 T cell receptor beta chains derived from one specimen sequenced in a study of blood T cell repertoires in COVID-19. Method: immunoSEQ multiplex PCR; TCRdb's copy keeps in-frame clones and lacks some. The sample yields some 220,000 clones, 75% to 90% seen once. The sample consisted of peripheral blood. These receptor sequences come from a woman aged 70-85 years with COVID-19, enrolled during active disease.

A few counts support this clone. The chain combines TRBV20-1 with TRBJ1-5; D is undetermined. From germline, CDR1 is DFQATT and CDR2 SNEGSKA (reference sequence). The CDR3 has 16 amino acids. With 3 bases removed from V and 1 base from J, the gap between germline ends came to 16 bases. The DNA of the CDR3 is TGCAGTGCTAGTGGGATTACGGGAGGCAGCAATCAGCCCCAGCATTTT. Its translation: CSASGITGGSNQPQHF.

The CDR3 loop is CASSSNPPWGTYGYTF. CDR3 nucleotide sequence: TGTGCCAGCAGTTCTAACCCTCCCTGGGGCACCTATGGCTACACCTTC. The chain employs TRBV27 and TRBJ1-2, with a weak D call TRBD1 (5 bases). Trimming stripped 4 bases from V and 4 bases from J, with 19 bases between. Germline-derived CDR1 and CDR2 are MNHEY and SMNVEV (reference sequence). The CDR3 is 16 amino acids.

The chain recombines TRBV11-2 with TRBJ1-2; TRBD1 matches 8 bases. The trim removed 4 bases at V and 8 bases at J, leaving 15 bases unmatched. Per the germline V gene, CDR1 is SGHAT and CDR2 is FQNNGV. The CDR3 sequence is 16 residues long. The CDR3 DNA reads as TGTGCCAGCAGCTCAGAGGGCCGCGCAGGGGGCGTCGGCTACACCTTC. The encoded protein is CASSSEGRAGGVGYTF.

The chain has TRBV19 and TRBJ2-1; the D gene is possibly TRBD2 (6 bases). Germline CDR1 is LNHDA and CDR2 is SQIVND (reference sequence). This CDR3 spans 19 amino acids. The germline V and J ends were trimmed by 1 base and 2 bases, with 21 bases remaining between them. The DNA of the CDR3 is TGTGCCAGTAGTATAGGACCAACGAACCCGGGAGTTACCTACAATGAGCAGTTCTTC. Encoded protein: CASSIGPTNPGVTYNEQFF.

This chain uses TRBV5-6 with TRBJ2-7, with a possible D match to TRBD2 (5 bases). Per the germline V gene, CDR1 is SGHDT and CDR2 is YYEEEE. Trimming removed 1 base at V and 7 bases at J, with 12 bases between. This CDR3 is 13 amino acids long. DNA of the CDR3: TGTGCCAGCAGCTTGACGGGATCCCGGGAGCAGTACTTC. Translation: CASSLTGSREQYF.

The rearrangement links TRBV4-3 to TRBJ1-2; D call uncertain. The CDR3 has 15 amino acids. The V gene lost 1 base and the J gene lost 0 bases, with 9 bases spanning the gap. Germline loops: CDR1 LGHNA, CDR2 YSLEER. As DNA, the CDR3 is TGCGCCAGCAGCCAAGTTCGGGTTTCTAACTATGGCTACACCTTC. Translation: CASSQVRVSNYGYTF.

The V gene is TRBV28, the J gene TRBJ1-1; D not resolved. V was clipped by 10 bases and J by 4 bases, with 7 bases between them. The CDR3 length is 10 residues. Looked up from germline, CDR1 is MDHEN and CDR2 is SYDVKM. The CDR3 coding sequence is TGTGCCACGCGTTCCACTGAAGCTTTCTTT. Its translation is CATRSTEAFF.

The CDR3 is CASSLQGNSEAFF. The CDR3 DNA is TGTGCCAGCAGCTTACAGGGTAATTCTGAAGCTTTCTTT. The V call is TRBV7-9, the J call TRBJ1-1, with D perhaps matching TRBD1 (5 bases). Germline assignment: CDR1 SEHNR and CDR2 FQNEAQ (reference sequence). Trimming removed 2 bases from V and 6 bases from J, with 10 bases in between. The CDR3 spans 13 residues.

This chain links TRBV7-2 with TRBJ1-5, with unresolved D. The CDR3 is 14 residues long. Germline V gives CDR1 SGHTA, CDR2 FQGNSA. Between the trimmed V and J ends, which lost 0 bases and 4 bases, there was a span of 7 bases. Here the CDR3 DNA reads TGTGCCAGCAGCTTAGCGACTTTGAATCAGCCCCAGCATTTT. Its translation: CASSLATLNQPQHF.

This clone was seen a single time. The gene calls are TRBV5-6 and TRBJ1-2; no clear D. Germline CDR1 reads SGHDT; CDR2 reads YYEEEE. V lost 3 bases and J lost 2, with 11 bases in between. This CDR3 is built from 14 residues. The CDR3 region has the DNA TGTGCCAGCAGCTCTGGGCAGAGAAACTATGGCTACACCTTC. Protein product: CASSSGQRNYGYTF.

This chain joins TRBV3-1 (or the pseudogene TRBV3-2) and TRBJ1-5; the D gene is possibly TRBD1 (5 bases). This CDR3 comprises 14 residues. CDR1 and CDR2 from the germline V gene are LGHDT and YNNKEL (reference sequence). Trimming took 0 bases from V and 4 from J, leaving 7 bases between them. The CDR3 region is CASSQDGGNQPQHF. The CDR3 DNA reads as TGTGCCAGCAGCCAAGACGGGGGGAATCAGCCCCAGCATTTT.

The sample holds one count of this clone. The CDR3 nucleotides are TGTGCCAGCTCAGAAAATTCAGGGAGGAACTATGGCTACACCTTC. The encoded protein is CASSENSGRNYGYTF. The chain uses TRBV18 and TRBJ1-2; the D gene is possibly TRBD1 (5 bases). The CDR3 covers 15 residues. Germline assignment: CDR1 KGHSH and CDR2 LQKENI. V lost 5 bases and J 2 bases, leaving 15 bases between the germline ends.

This clone occurred once. The chain joins TRBV11-2 to TRBJ1-4, with D perhaps matching TRBD1 (5 bases). Germline lookup yields CDR1 SGHAT and CDR2 FQNNGV. The CDR3 covers 15 residues. The ends were cut back, 5 bases at V and 4 bases at J, with 14 bases in the middle. CDR3 amino acids: CASSPGWGRNEKLFF. CDR3 nucleotides: TGTGCCAGCAGCCCAGGGTGGGGTCGTAATGAAAAACTGTTTTTT.

J is TRBJ2-5 and V is TRBV27; 9 bases map to TRBD1. J lost 5 bases, V lost 4 bases, and 5 bases had no gene match. The germline V gene has CDR1 MNHEY and CDR2 SMNVEV (reference sequence). The CDR3 has 14 amino acids. In DNA form, the CDR3 reads TGTGCCAGCAGTTACACAGGGGGCGACGAGACCCAGTACTTC. The encoded protein is CASSYTGGDETQYF.

The chain carries TRBV28 and TRBJ2-3; perhaps TRBD1 as D (6 bases). This CDR3 region has 15 residues. V lost 6 bases to trimming and J lost 2 bases, with 15 bases between them. Germline CDR1 MDHEN, CDR2 SYDVKM. As DNA, the CDR3 is TGTGCCAGCAGCTCCAGAGGGGGATCCACAGATACGCAGTATTTT. Translated: CASSSRGGSTDTQYF.